This is a list of T cell receptor beta chains from one sample in a study of cytomegalovirus exposure and HLA in healthy donors. Assay used: immunoSEQ multiplex PCR; TCRdb lists only in-frame clones, some missing. The profile shows roughly 240,000 clones, approximately 87% of them singletons. Material: PBMCs. The receptors were gathered from a man aged 18 to 29 in good health and CMV-seronegative. Both conserved end residues are part of each CDR3. D genes are given only for firm matches. Size is omitted from some rows. Given values are once, few, many or a class for expanded clones.

TRBV4-3	TRBD2	TRBJ2-7	few	CASSPFGGAYEQYF	TGCGCCAGCAGCCCTTTTGGGGGGGCCTACGAGCAGTACTTC
TRBV9	TRBD1	TRBJ2-1	once	CASSVRDRVRGEQFF	TGTGCCAGCAGCGTCCGGGACAGGGTACGAGGTGAGCAGTTCTTC
TRBV5-1	-	TRBJ2-1	few	CASSLGGSTYNEQFF	TGCGCCAGCAGCTTAGGAGGTTCTACCTACAATGAGCAGTTCTTC
TRBV5-6	-	TRBJ1-5	-	CASSSRTRGFSNQPQHF	TGTGCCAGCAGCTCAAGGACACGTGGATTTAGCAATCAGCCCCAGCATTTT
TRBV19	-	TRBJ1-2	-	CASSIRTNYGYTF	TGTGCCAGTAGTATTAGGACAAACTATGGCTACACCTTC
TRBV4-3	-	TRBJ1-1	few	CASSQEPRSGRSEAFF	TGCGCCAGCAGCCAAGAGCCCCGATCCGGCAGGTCTGAAGCTTTCTTT
TRBV15	-	TRBJ2-1	-	CATSGDVSYNEQFF	TGTGCTACATCAGGGGACGTCTCCTACAATGAGCAGTTCTTC
TRBV6-1	-	TRBJ1-6	-	CASREPPLHF	TGTGCCAGCAGAGAGCCACCCCTCCACTTT
TRBV18	TRBD2	TRBJ2-7	-	CASSPQSGRLSEQYF	TGTGCCAGCTCACCACAGAGCGGGAGGCTGAGCGAGCAGTACTTC
TRBV12-5	TRBD2	TRBJ2-7	-	CASGLSNGRGLYEQYF	TGTGCTAGTGGTTTGTCCAATGGGAGGGGCCTCTACGAGCAGTACTTC
TRBV27	TRBD2	TRBJ2-7	-	CASRNGLAGGNEQYF	TGTGCCAGCAGAAACGGACTAGCGGGAGGGAACGAGCAGTACTTC
TRBV6-4	-	TRBJ1-6	-	CASSPDMFNSPLHF	TGTGCCAGCAGTCCGGACATGTTCAATTCACCCCTCCACTTT
TRBV4-1	-	TRBJ2-7	once	CASSQESRVALEQYF	TGCGCCAGCAGCCAAGAAAGCAGGGTCGCCCTCGAGCAGTACTTC
TRBV30	TRBD1	TRBJ1-3	-	CAWDRAGNTIYF	TGTGCCTGGGACAGGGCTGGAAACACCATATATTTT
TRBV5-1	TRBD1	TRBJ1-4	-	CASSLADRGTGKLFF	TGCGCCAGCAGCTTGGCGGACAGGGGGACTGGAAAACTGTTTTTT
TRBV2	-	TRBJ2-1	-	CASSVRRGQDEQFF	TGTGCCAGCAGTGTGAGGAGGGGGCAGGATGAGCAGTTCTTC
TRBV4-1	TRBD1	TRBJ2-3	-	CASSLILGGHTDTQYF	TGCGCCAGCAGCCTCATCCTAGGGGGCCACACAGATACGCAGTATTTT